This is a list of T cell receptor beta chains from one sample in a study of T cells in Graves' hyperthyroidism and ophthalmopathy. TCRdb processed the multiplex PCR reads anew with MiXCR; each CDR3 protein has one entry. The table shows roughly 250,000 distinct CDR3 sequences, with about 14% occurring only once. The material sequenced was blood. These receptors all come from a middle-aged woman with Graves' hyperthyroidism that later progressed to Graves' ophthalmopathy. Each CDR3 is given with its conserved first and last residue. The D gene is left open where the match is weak. Clone size is given as how often the clone was seen (once, few, many) or a class if it is expanded.

cdr3_length,clone_size,j_call,v_call,d_call,cdr3_nt,cdr3_aa
13,many,TRBJ1-1,TRBV30,NA,TGTGCCTGGAGTGTACTGTATGGGAGTGAAGCTTTCTTT,CAWSVLYGSEAFF
14,many,TRBJ1-5,TRBV12-3/TRBV12-4,TRBD1,TGTGCCAGCAGCGCTGCAGGGGGCGGCCAGCCCCAGCATTTT,CASSAAGGGQPQHF
14,many,TRBJ2-7,TRBV27,TRBD2,TGTGCCAGCAGTTCCCTAGCGGGAGGGCCGGAGCAGTACTTC,CASSSLAGGPEQYF
14,few,TRBJ2-1,TRBV6-1,TRBD2,TGTGCCAGCTTAAAAGCGGGAGGAATACTTGAGCAGTTCTTC,CASLKAGGILEQFF
15,many,TRBJ1-2,TRBV6-1,NA,TGTGCCAGCAGGCCTGGGCCCAGCGTTCACTATGGCTACACCTTC,CASRPGPSVHYGYTF
14,many,TRBJ2-1,TRBV7-3,NA,TGTGCCAGCAGCCTCGACGGGATTGGCTATGAGCAGTTCTTC,CASSLDGIGYEQFF
16,many,TRBJ1-5,TRBV30,TRBD1,TGTGCCTGGAGTGGCCCCGGACAGGGCAGGGATCAGCCCCAGCATTTT,CAWSGPGQGRDQPQHF
15,many,TRBJ2-3,TRBV12-3/TRBV12-4,TRBD2,TGTGCCAGCAGTCCAGGACTAGCGGGAGAGGATACGCAGTATTTT,CASSPGLAGEDTQYF
13,many,TRBJ1-1,TRBV6-1,NA,TGTGCCAGCAGGCGGGAGATGAACACTGAAGCTTTCTTT,CASRREMNTEAFF
12,many,TRBJ2-1,TRBV10-3,TRBD1,TGTGCCATCAGTGGGGACAGCAATGAGCAGTTCTTC,CAISGDSNEQFF
19,many,TRBJ1-1,TRBV27,TRBD1,TGTGCCAGCAGTCCCAGGAACGGACAGGGGAAAGGAGAGAACACTGAAGCTTTCTTT,CASSPRNGQGKGENTEAFF
12,many,TRBJ2-7,TRBV6-1,TRBD2,TGTGCCAGCAGTAGGACTAGAGGCGAGCAGTACTTC,CASSRTRGEQYF